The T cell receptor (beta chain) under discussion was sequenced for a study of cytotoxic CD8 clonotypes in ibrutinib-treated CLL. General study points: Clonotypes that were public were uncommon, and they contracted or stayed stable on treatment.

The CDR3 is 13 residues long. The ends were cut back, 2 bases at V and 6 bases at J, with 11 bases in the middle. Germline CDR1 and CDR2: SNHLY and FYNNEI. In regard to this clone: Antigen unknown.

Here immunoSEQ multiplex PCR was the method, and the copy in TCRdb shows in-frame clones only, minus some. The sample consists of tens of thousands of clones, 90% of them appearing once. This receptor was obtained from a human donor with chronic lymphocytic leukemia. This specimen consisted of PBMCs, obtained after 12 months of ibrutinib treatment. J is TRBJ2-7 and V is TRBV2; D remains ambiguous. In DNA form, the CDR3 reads TGTGCCAGCAGTGAATCGACTGGCGGCGAGCAGTACTTC. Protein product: CASSESTGGEQYF.